Listed here are 8 T cell receptor beta chains from one sample, sequenced in a study of cytomegalovirus exposure and HLA in healthy donors. The PCR was carried out with 60 Vbeta primers and 13 Jbeta primers. Profiled with immunoSEQ multiplex PCR; TCRdb holds only in-frame clones, not every one. The top ten clones hold about 1.5% of a sample with about 150,000 clones, approximately 82% of them seen once. The sequenced sample consisted of PBMCs. Receptors were obtained from a man in his forties or fifties in good health and CMV-seronegative.

This clone has a single count. V usage is TRBV27 and J usage is TRBJ2-5, with D perhaps TRBD1 (5 bases). The DNA end is more similar to TRBJ2-7, so the J call may be wrong. Germline CDR1 MNHEY, CDR2 SMNVEV (reference sequence). The CDR3 runs 15 residues. Here the CDR3 reads CASSLRGRARGEQYF. CDR3 coding DNA: TGTGCCAGCAGTTTACGTGGCAGGGCAAGGGGCGAGCAGTACTTC.

The rearrangement joins TRBV4-1 to TRBJ2-5; D ambiguous. Deletions cut 0 bases from V and 5 bases from J, with 10 bases between. The CDR3 has 14 residues. The germline V gene has CDR1 MGHRA and CDR2 YSYEKL. CDR3 DNA: TGCGCCAGCAGCCAAGAGGGCTCCGTGGAGACCCAGTACTTC. Amino acids: CASSQEGSVETQYF.

This chain connects TRBV7-9 to TRBJ1-1, with TRBD1 matching over 7 bases. The CDR3 consists of 13 residues. From germline, CDR1 is SEHNR and CDR2 FQNEAQ (reference sequence). The V and J ends lost 0 bases and 8 bases, in that order; junction bases with no gene match: 3. The CDR3 spells CASSLAMGQEAFF. The CDR3 nucleotides are TGTGCCAGCAGCTTAGCCATGGGACAGGAAGCTTTCTTT.

As concerns this clone: The same CDR3 is also encoded by other DNA sequences in this sample. The chain recombines TRBV5-1 with TRBJ2-1; no firm D call. The CDR3 is 15 amino acids. V was clipped by 0 bases and J by 0 bases, with 7 bases between them. Germline V gives CDR1 SGHRS, CDR2 YFSETQ. This CDR3 reads CASSLVADSYNEQFF. The CDR3, as DNA: TGCGCCAGCAGCTTGGTTGCGGACTCCTACAATGAGCAGTTCTTC.

This clone appeared once. The rearrangement joins TRBV19 to TRBJ1-1; D not resolved. The V gene lost 7 bases and the J gene lost 5 bases, with 14 bases spanning the gap. The length of the CDR3 is 13 residues. Germline CDR1 LNHDA, CDR2 SQIVND (reference sequence). The CDR3 here is CASMGTTGTEAFF. The CDR3 DNA reads TGTGCCAGTATGGGAACAACGGGGACTGAAGCTTTCTTT.

J is TRBJ2-1 and V is TRBV5-1; 9 bases are a match to TRBD2. The CDR3 spans 16 residues. The germline CDR1 and CDR2 sequences are SGHRS and YFSETQ. With 3 bases clipped from V and 7 bases from J, the junction kept 11 bases outside the gene matches. CDR3 bases: TGCGCCAGCAGCTGGGGGCCGGCGGGAGGGCGTAATGAGCAGTTCTTC. It is translated as CASSWGPAGGRNEQFF.

J is TRBJ2-5 and V is TRBV5-4; D gene unclear. CDR1 is SGHNT and CDR2 is YYREEE in the germline V gene (reference sequence). The CDR3 sequence is 11 residues long. The ends were cut back, 2 bases at V and 3 bases at J, with 2 bases in the middle. Here the CDR3 reads CASSFEETQYF. DNA for the CDR3: TGTGCCAGCAGCTTCGAAGAGACCCAGTACTTC.

The rearrangement joins TRBV5-4 to TRBJ2-1; no reliable D call. Germline V gene data show CDR1 as SGHNT and CDR2 as YYREEE (reference sequence). This CDR3 is built from 15 residues. Trimming cost V 5 bases and J 0 bases, with 12 bases left between them. CDR3 sequence: CASRPLGSSYNEQFF. In DNA form, the CDR3 reads TGTGCCAGCAGGCCCCTCGGTAGCTCCTACAATGAGCAGTTCTTC.